Following are 28 T cell receptor beta chains from one sample sequenced in a study of cytomegalovirus exposure and HLA in healthy donors. Primers: 60 Vbeta forward and 13 Jbeta reverse. Produced via immunoSEQ multiplex PCR; TCRdb's table is partial and in-frame only. This table has over 60,000 clones, about 81% appearing once. The sequencing sample was made of PBMCs. These TCRs come from a man aged 70-80 years in good health and CMV-seronegative.

The rearrangement uses TRBV29-1 and TRBJ2-7, with TRBD1 identical over 9 bases. Germline V CDR1 and CDR2: SQVTM, ANQGSEA. The CDR3 runs 13 residues. The junction had 7 bases not matched to a gene; V was cut back by 6 bases and J by 4 bases. For the CDR3, the DNA is TGCAGCGTAGCTGGGACAGGGAGGTACGAGCAGTACTTC. This gives the protein CSVAGTGRYEQYF.

This clone has just one count. The chain employs TRBV5-1 and TRBJ2-7; D is possibly TRBD1 (5 bases). Trimming left V 3 bases short and J 1 base short, with 8 bases between. From germline, CDR1 is SGHRS and CDR2 YFSETQ. The CDR3 is 13 amino acids. CDR3 residues: CASSYDRSYEQYF. In DNA, the CDR3 is TGCGCCAGCAGCTACGACAGATCCTACGAGCAGTACTTC.

This rearrangement joins TRBV29-1 to TRBJ2-5; the match to TRBD2 covers 7 bases. The V segment lost 7 bases and the J segment 2 bases; nucleotides outside the gene matches: 10. This CDR3 has 14 residues. From germline, CDR1 is SQVTM and CDR2 ANQGSEA. The CDR3 region has the DNA TGCAGCGCCGACGGGGGGTGGTATCAAGAGACCCAGTACTTC. Amino acid sequence: CSADGGWYQETQYF.

The chain recombines TRBV11-3 with TRBJ2-7, with TRBD1 matching over 9 bases. Germline V gene data show CDR1 as SGHNT and CDR2 as YENEEA. J was trimmed by 7 bases and V by 1 base; bases with no gene match: 5. The CDR3 loop spans 14 amino acids. The CDR3 region has the DNA TGTGCCAGCAGCTTAGGGACAGGGGCTGGGGAGCAGTACTTC. Amino acid sequence: CASSLGTGAGEQYF.

The gene calls are TRBV27 and TRBJ2-2; D not resolved. The CDR3 is 12 amino acids. Between the trimmed V and J ends, which lost 3 bases and 4 bases, there was a span of 3 bases. CDR1 MNHEY and CDR2 SMNVEV come from the germline V gene (reference sequence). The DNA for the CDR3 is TGTGCCAGCAGTTTCCTCACCGGGGAGCTGTTTTTT. Protein product: CASSFLTGELFF.

The V call is TRBV6-5, the J call TRBJ2-7; D may be TRBD1 (6 bases). The V end was cut by 7 bases, the J end by 4 bases, with 14 bases between. Germline CDR1 and CDR2: MNHEY and SVGAGI. The CDR3 has 13 residues. The DNA for the CDR3 is TGTGCCAGCACCGTAAACAGGGATTACGAGCAGTACTTC. The encoded protein is CASTVNRDYEQYF.

This chain uses TRBV7-2 with TRBJ2-7; D is unclear. Germline V gene sequence: CDR1 SGHTA, CDR2 FQGNSA. The CDR3 runs to 13 residues. The V end lost 4 bases, the J end lost 4 bases, and 11 bases lay between the germline ends. CDR3 bases: TGTGCCAGCAGCTCCAGACACACTTACGAGCAGTACTTC. Translated: CASSSRHTYEQYF.

J is TRBJ2-1 and V is TRBV5-1, with D unclear. V shed 0 bases and J shed 6 bases, with 13 bases lying between them. Per germline, CDR1 SGHRS and CDR2 YFSETQ. CDR3 length equals 15 residues. The CDR3: CASSLDSGALNEQFF. CDR3 DNA sequence: TGCGCCAGCAGCTTGGATTCAGGCGCCCTCAATGAGCAGTTCTTC. Together with reference TRBV5-1 and TRBJ2-1, the CDR3 gives the full variable domain: KAGVTQTPRYLIKTRGQQVTLSCSPISGHRSVSWYQQTPGQGLQFLFEYFSETQRNKGNFPGRFSGRQFSNSRSEMNVSTLELGDSALYLCASSLDSGALNEQFFGPGTRLTVL.

The chain joins TRBV5-1 to TRBJ2-7; D call uncertain. V was cut by 1 base and J by 2 bases, with 10 bases left in between. The germline gives CDR1 SGHRS, CDR2 YFSETQ. This CDR3 region has 14 residues. The CDR3 DNA reads TGCGCCAGCAGCTTGATAGAGCGTGCCTACGAGCAGTACTTC. Translating it yields CASSLIERAYEQYF.

The V call is TRBV11-2, the J call TRBJ1-2; 10 nucleotides line up with TRBD1. This CDR3 has 14 amino acids. The germline gives CDR1 SGHAT, CDR2 FQNNGV. V lost 4 bases to trimming and J lost 4 bases; unmatched junction nucleotides: 3. In DNA, the CDR3 is TGTGCCAGCAGCTCGACAGGGGGCAGCTATGGCTACACCTTC. Encoded protein: CASSSTGGSYGYTF.

The chain uses TRBV18 and TRBJ1-3; weak D call: TRBD1 (5 bases). Germline CDR1 KGHSH, CDR2 LQKENI. Deletions cut 3 bases from V and 0 bases from J, with 9 bases between. CDR3 length: 15 amino acids. This chain's CDR3 is CASSPRTNSGNTIYF. As DNA, the CDR3 is TGTGCCAGCTCACCCCGGACAAACTCTGGAAACACCATATATTTT. Drawing the rest from reference TRBV18 and TRBJ1-3, the complete variable domain is NAGVMQNPRHLVRRRGQEARLRCSPMKGHSHVYWYRQLPEEGLKFMVYLQKENIIDESGMPKERFSAEFPKEGPSILRIQQVVRGDSAAYFCASSPRTNSGNTIYFGEGSWLTVV.

This sequence joins TRBV7-9 and TRBJ2-2, with D perhaps matching TRBD2 (5 bases). V was clipped by 5 bases and J by 0 bases, with 16 bases between them. The CDR3 length is 17 residues. CDR1 and CDR2 (germline): SEHNR, FQNEAQ (reference sequence). CDR3 sequence: CASSALDGVSNTGELFF. CDR3 in DNA: TGTGCCAGCAGCGCCTTGGACGGGGTGTCGAACACCGGGGAGCTGTTTTTT.

This sequence joins TRBV7-9 and TRBJ2-7, with D possibly being TRBD1 (5 bases). Trimming shortened V by 5 bases and J by 5 bases, and 16 bases separated the two germline ends. Germline lookup yields CDR1 SEHNR and CDR2 FQNEAQ (reference sequence). The CDR3 is made up of 14 amino acids. The CDR3 spells CASSDTGTNNEQYF. CDR3 sequence (DNA): TGTGCCAGCAGCGACACAGGTACCAACAACGAGCAGTACTTC.

This rearrangement joins TRBV6-1 to TRBJ1-1; D is uncertain. CDR1 is MNHNS, CDR2 SASEGT, per germline. This CDR3 is 14 amino acids long. The V end lost 5 bases, the J end lost 4 bases, and 14 bases lay between the germline ends. The chain's CDR3 is CASSTSSDFTEAFF. As DNA, the CDR3 is TGTGCCAGCAGTACCTCCTCGGACTTCACTGAAGCTTTCTTT.

V is TRBV6-6 and J is TRBJ1-6; D gene unclear. This CDR3 has 11 residues. In germline, CDR1 is MNHNY, CDR2 SVGAGI (reference sequence). The V gene lost 4 bases and the J gene lost 8 bases, with 3 bases spanning the gap. For the CDR3, the DNA is TGTGCCAGCAGTTCGGATTCACCCCTCCACTTT. This gives the protein CASSSDSPLHF.

The V gene is TRBV7-2, the J gene TRBJ2-7; TRBD1 aligns across 8 bases. Trimming removed 5 bases from V and 2 bases from J; junction bases left unmatched: 8. The length of the CDR3 is 15 residues. From germline, CDR1 is SGHTA and CDR2 FQGNSA. The CDR3 is CASSVQGGQAYEQYF. In DNA form, the CDR3 reads TGTGCCAGCAGCGTCCAAGGGGGACAGGCCTACGAGCAGTACTTC. The full variable domain, its missing parts supplied by reference TRBV7-2 and TRBJ2-7, is GAGVSQSPSNKVTEKGKDVELRCDPISGHTALYWYRQSLGQGLEFLIYFQGNSAPDKSGLPSDRFSAERTGGSVSTLTIQRTQQEDSAVYLCASSVQGGQAYEQYFGPGTRLTVT.

The chain uses TRBV9 and TRBJ2-7; TRBD1 agrees at 9 bases. Germline trimming cut 4 bases from V and 6 bases from J; bases unmatched to any gene: 8. The CDR3 has 14 amino acids. CDR1 and CDR2 from the germline V gene are SGDLS and YYNGEE. The chain's CDR3 is CASSFTGTGTEQYF. CDR3 nucleotides: TGTGCCAGCAGCTTCACCGGGACAGGGACCGAGCAGTACTTC.

The chain recombines TRBV9 with TRBJ2-1; 8 bases are a match to TRBD1. From germline, CDR1 is SGDLS and CDR2 YYNGEE. The length of the CDR3 is 14 residues. V dropped 2 bases and J dropped 5; count of bases not matched to a gene: 3. CDR3 amino acids: CASSVTGDDNEQFF. The CDR3 DNA sequence: TGTGCCAGCAGCGTGACAGGGGACGACAATGAGCAGTTCTTC. Supplemented by reference TRBV9 and TRBJ2-1, the full variable domain reads DSGVTQTPKHLITATGQRVTLRCSPRSGDLSVYWYQQSLDQGLQFLIQYYNGEERAKGNILERFSAQQFPDLHSELNLSSLELGDSALYFCASSVTGDDNEQFFGPGTRLTVL.

The chain recombines TRBV7-4 with TRBJ2-1, with 13 bases aligning to TRBD2. Germline CDR1 SGHVT, CDR2 SQSDAQ. The CDR3 contains 15 residues. The V gene end was trimmed by 8 bases and the J gene end by 7 bases; junction bases not matched to a gene: 8. The CDR3 DNA sequence: TGTGCCAGCGGACTAGCGGGGGTGATTACAAATGAGCAGTTCTTC. Translated: CASGLAGVITNEQFF.

This chain connects TRBV18 to TRBJ1-1, with D perhaps matching TRBD1 (6 bases). This CDR3 has 14 amino acids. V was clipped by 4 bases and J by 1 base, with 10 bases between them. Germline CDR1 and CDR2: KGHSH and LQKENI. This CDR3 is CASSLGAGNTEAFF. CDR3 nucleotides: TGTGCCAGCTCACTGGGGGCTGGGAACACTGAAGCTTTCTTT.

This chain connects TRBV19 to TRBJ2-1; 7 bases match TRBD1. The CDR3 has 15 residues. V dropped 3 bases and J dropped 5; count of bases not matched to a gene: 7. From germline, CDR1 is LNHDA and CDR2 SQIVND (reference sequence). The CDR3 spells CASSITGVLNNEQFF. The CDR3 nucleotides are TGTGCCAGTAGTATTACAGGGGTGCTCAACAATGAGCAGTTCTTC.

Remarks on this clone: Other DNA sequences of this sample code for an identical CDR3. This chain uses TRBV5-1 with TRBJ2-1; D is unclear. This CDR3 has 11 amino acids. The ends were cut back, 4 bases at V and 4 bases at J, with 3 bases in the middle. Germline loops: CDR1 SGHRS, CDR2 YFSETQ. The CDR3 reads CASSEYNEQFF. CDR3 DNA sequence: TGCGCCAGCAGCGAGTACAATGAGCAGTTCTTC.

This chain links TRBV19 with TRBJ2-3; 10 positions match TRBD1. Germline values: CDR1 LNHDA, CDR2 SQIVND (reference sequence). This CDR3 contains 15 residues. The ends lost 3 bases at V and 3 bases at J; junction bases unmatched: 3. The CDR3 region has the DNA TGTGCCAGTAGTATCGGGACAGGGGAGACAGATACGCAGTATTTT. Translation gives CASSIGTGETDTQYF. The full variable domain, with the rest looked up from reference TRBV19 and TRBJ2-3, is DGGITQSPKYLFRKEGQNVTLSCEQNLNHDAMYWYRQDPGQGLRLIYYSQIVNDFQKGDIAEGYSVSREKKESFPLTVTSAQKNPTAFYLCASSIGTGETDTQYFGPGTRLTVL.

The V call is TRBV14, the J call TRBJ2-3; TRBD2 is a possible D gene (6 bases). Germline V lookup: CDR1 SGHDN, CDR2 FVKESK. V lost 8 bases and J lost 2, with 14 bases in between. The CDR3 length is 14 residues. CDR3 loop: CASGAREFTDTQYF. CDR3 in DNA: TGTGCCAGCGGTGCACGGGAGTTCACAGATACGCAGTATTTT.

The rearrangement joins TRBV30 to TRBJ2-1; D might be TRBD1 (6 bases). Trimming took 0 bases from V and 3 from J, leaving 15 bases between them. CDR1 and CDR2 from the germline V gene are GTSNPN and SVGIG (reference sequence). This CDR3 contains 16 residues. Here the CDR3 DNA reads TGTGCCTGGAGTGTACGTGGGGGCGCGGACTACAATGAGCAGTTCTTC. This translates into CAWSVRGGADYNEQFF.

This chain connects TRBV5-6 to TRBJ2-5, with 13 bases that match TRBD2. The V and J ends lost 4 bases and 2 bases, in that order; junction bases with no gene match: 11. Germline V lookup: CDR1 SGHDT, CDR2 YYEEEE. This CDR3 has 18 residues. The CDR3 region has the DNA TGTGCCAGCAGCCGAGCCGGGGGACTAGCGGGAAGACAAGAGACCCAGTACTTC. Translating gives CASSRAGGLAGRQETQYF.

The genes are TRBV5-4 and TRBJ1-6; 7 nucleotides agree with TRBD1. Germline V CDR1 and CDR2: SGHNT, YYREEE (reference sequence). This CDR3 has 17 amino acids. The J segment lost 4 bases and the V segment lost 1 base, leaving 8 bases of the junction unmatched. The DNA of the CDR3 is TGTGCCAGCAGCTTGTTATCCGGGACAGATTATAATTCACCCCTCCACTTT. Amino acid sequence: CASSLLSGTDYNSPLHF.

The CDR3 nucleotides are TGTGCCAGTAGCGGGGGACTGAACACTGAAGCTTTCTTT. Residues: CASSGGLNTEAFF. The V call is TRBV19, the J call TRBJ1-1, with D tentatively TRBD1 (5 bases). In germline, CDR1 is LNHDA, CDR2 SQIVND (reference sequence). Trimming pared 6 bases from V and 0 bases from J, leaving 8 bases between. The CDR3 totals 13 residues.